The rows below give T cell receptor beta chains drawn from one sample of a study of OX40 agonist ivuxolimab in advanced cancers. The assay was immunoSEQ multiplex PCR, and TCRdb's table has in-frame clones only and misses some. The table shows fewer than 70,000 clones, with approximately 90% occurring only once. The source material was CD4+ or CD8+ T cells sorted from blood, sampled in a trial of the OX40 agonist ivuxolimab. Receptor source: an adult with an advanced solid tumor such as melanoma, head and neck, liver or kidney cancer. CDR3s include the opening cysteine and the closing phenylalanine or tryptophan. The D gene is left open where the match is weak. Not all rows give a size; the values are once, few, many and, for expanded clones, a class.

clone size	V gene	J gene	D gene	CDR3 protein	CDR3 DNA
once	TRBV27	TRBJ1-5	.	CASSLDGHQPQHF	TGTGCCAGCAGTTTAGACGGGCACCAGCCCCAGCATTTT
.	TRBV30	TRBJ2-2	.	CAWRAGQTGELFF	TGTGCCTGGAGGGCAGGGCAAACCGGGGAGCTGTTTTTT
.	TRBV7-7	TRBJ2-5	TRBD2	CASSSSGGETQYF	TGTGCCAGCAGCTCTTCGGGAGGGGAGACCCAGTACTTC
once	TRBV2	TRBJ1-2	.	CASSERGAGMGGYTF	TGTGCCAGCAGTGAAAGGGGAGCGGGAATGGGTGGCTACACCTTC
.	TRBV4-1	TRBJ1-1	.	CASSQDGPLNTEAFF	TGCGCCAGCAGCCAAGATGGTCCGCTGAACACTGAAGCTTTCTTT
.	TRBV19	TRBJ2-1	TRBD2	CASSMGGLGGDEQFF	TGTGCCAGTAGTATGGGGGGACTAGGAGGCGATGAGCAGTTCTTC
.	TRBV5-5	TRBJ2-3	TRBD2	CASSLAGTISTDTQYF	TGTGCCAGCAGCTTGGCCGGGACTATTAGCACAGATACGCAGTATTTT
once	TRBV7-2	TRBJ1-2	TRBD1	CASSPQTGDGYTF	TGTGCCAGCAGCCCGCAAACAGGGGATGGCTACACCTTC
.	TRBV6-6	TRBJ2-1	TRBD2	CASSYPLAGGPQIRFF	TGTGCCAGCAGTTACCCGCTAGCGGGGGGCCCTCAGATCCGGTTCTTC
.	TRBV7-2	TRBJ1-1	.	CASTERGLRNTEAFF	TGTGCCAGCACCGAAAGGGGACTCAGAAACACTGAAGCTTTCTTT
.	TRBV9	TRBJ2-1	.	CASSVGRAAKFF	TGTGCCAGCAGCGTTGGCAGGGCGGCGAAGTTCTTC
.	TRBV6-1	TRBJ1-2	TRBD1	CASRTNRGGNYGYTF	TGTGCCAGCCGAACTAACCGAGGGGGCAACTATGGCTACACCTTC
.	TRBV15	TRBJ2-2	TRBD1	CATSRDWTGTGELFF	TGTGCCACCAGCAGAGATTGGACAGGGACCGGGGAGCTGTTTTTT
.	TRBV11-3	TRBJ2-7	TRBD1	CASSLGLQGYEQYF	TGTGCCAGCAGCTTAGGCTTACAGGGGTACGAGCAGTACTTC
.	TRBV5-1	TRBJ1-1	.	CASSLGAGMNTEAFF	TGCGCCAGCAGCTTGGGGGCCGGAATGAACACTGAAGCTTTCTTT
.	TRBV27	TRBJ2-1	.	CASSPIGGRSSYNEQFF	TGTGCCAGCAGTCCCATAGGGGGTAGGAGCTCCTACAATGAGCAGTTCTTC
.	TRBV19	TRBJ2-6	.	CASTISGANVLTF	TGTGCCAGTACCATCTCTGGGGCCAACGTCCTGACTTTC
.	TRBV4-1	TRBJ1-2	.	CASSHIGARYGYTF	TGCGCCAGCAGCCATATAGGGGCCAGATATGGCTACACCTTC
.	TRBV5-4	TRBJ2-1	TRBD1	CASSHPGQGGNEQFF	TGTGCCAGCAGCCATCCGGGACAGGGGGGGAATGAGCAGTTCTTC